This TCR beta chain appears in the sequencing data of a study of Graves' ophthalmopathy and Graves' hyperthyroidism. Study-level findings and limits: Ophthalmopathy progression cases were predicted by the model with 55% to 71% sensitivity and almost 75% specificity.

Amplification of TCR beta CDR3 regions used RNA transcripts. HTBI primers were employed in first-round RT-PCR, then a second-round multiplex PCR followed. TCRdb passed the multiplex PCR reads through MiXCR, listing each CDR3 protein once. Of about 500,000 distinct CDR3 sequences listed, approximately 37% are singletons. This clonotype was counted at least ten times. No antigen is known for it. New diagnoses, under 2 months' duration, and ages 18 to 65 characterized the hyperthyroidism patients. This clonotype originated in an adult man with Graves' hyperthyroidism. Sequencing input: peripheral blood or thyroid tissue (not recorded which).

Here the CDR3 reads CASSPPLGQGPGELFF. The CDR3 DNA reads TGTGCCAGCAGCCCTCCCTTAGGACAGGGGCCCGGGGAGCTGTTTTTT. The chain recombines TRBV7-9 with TRBJ2-2, with 9 positions matching TRBD1. The CDR3 totals 16 residues. Germline CDR1 is SEHNR and CDR2 is FQNEAQ (reference sequence). J was trimmed by 6 bases and V by 5 bases; bases with no gene match: 10.